This T cell receptor (beta chain) derives from a study of T cell responses to AZD1222 COVID-19 vaccine. The wider study: Second-dose schedules of about 4 or about 12 weeks were combined.

Remarks on this clone: What it binds is unknown.

Generated by immunoSEQ multiplex PCR, the TCRdb table keeps only in-frame clones and is missing some. The table records about 150,000 clones, 92% of them present only once. Study-wide results and caveats: The sample set comprised mostly white British donors with more females, and clonal diversity was possibly underestimated.

CDR1 and CDR2 from the germline V gene are SGHTA and FQGNSA. The CDR3 covers 14 residues. Trimming took 0 bases from V and 6 from J, leaving 12 bases between them. The source of this sequence is an adult in good health. The gene calls are TRBV7-2 and TRBJ2-7; the D gene is possibly TRBD2 (5 bases). Here the sequenced sample was peripheral blood, taken on day 0 of AZD1222 vaccination. CDR3 coding DNA: TGTGCCAGCAGCTTAGCTTTCCGTGGGAGCGAGCAGTACTTC. Its translation: CASSLAFRGSEQYF.